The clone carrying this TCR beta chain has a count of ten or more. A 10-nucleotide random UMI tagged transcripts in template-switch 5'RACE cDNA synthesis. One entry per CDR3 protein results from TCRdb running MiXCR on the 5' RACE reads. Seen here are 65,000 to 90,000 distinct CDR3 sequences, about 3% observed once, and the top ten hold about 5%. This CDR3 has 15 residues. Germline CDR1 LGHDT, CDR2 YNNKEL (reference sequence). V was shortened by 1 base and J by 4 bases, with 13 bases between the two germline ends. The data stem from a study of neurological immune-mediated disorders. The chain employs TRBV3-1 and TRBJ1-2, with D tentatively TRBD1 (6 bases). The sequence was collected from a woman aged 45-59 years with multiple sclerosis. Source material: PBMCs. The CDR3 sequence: CASSQVGTNAYGYTF. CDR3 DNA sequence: TGTGCCAGCAGCCAAGTTGGGACAAACGCCTATGGCTACACCTTC.